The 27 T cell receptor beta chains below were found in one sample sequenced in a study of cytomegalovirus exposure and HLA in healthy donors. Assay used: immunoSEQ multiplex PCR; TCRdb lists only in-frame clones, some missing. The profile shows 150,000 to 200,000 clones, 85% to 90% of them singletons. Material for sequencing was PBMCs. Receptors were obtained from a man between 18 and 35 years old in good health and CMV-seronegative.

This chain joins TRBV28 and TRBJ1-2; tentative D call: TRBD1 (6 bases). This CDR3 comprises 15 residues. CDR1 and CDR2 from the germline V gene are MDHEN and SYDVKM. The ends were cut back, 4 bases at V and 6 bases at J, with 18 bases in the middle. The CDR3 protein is CASSSPSRGGDGYTF. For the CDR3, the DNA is TGTGCCAGCAGTTCCCCTTCCAGGGGAGGGGATGGCTACACCTTC.

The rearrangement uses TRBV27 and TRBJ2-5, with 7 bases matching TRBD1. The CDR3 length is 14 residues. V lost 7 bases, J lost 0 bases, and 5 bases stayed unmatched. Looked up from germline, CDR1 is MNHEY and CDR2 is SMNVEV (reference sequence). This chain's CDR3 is CASNSGGNQETQYF. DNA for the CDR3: TGTGCCAGCAATTCAGGGGGAAACCAAGAGACCCAGTACTTC.

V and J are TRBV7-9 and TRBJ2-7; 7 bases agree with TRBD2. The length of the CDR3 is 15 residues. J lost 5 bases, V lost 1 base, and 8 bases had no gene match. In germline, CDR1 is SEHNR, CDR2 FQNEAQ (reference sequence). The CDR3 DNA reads TGTGCCAGCAGCTTAGTGGGGGGGGACTATCACGAGCAGTACGTC. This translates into CASSLVGGDYHEQYV.

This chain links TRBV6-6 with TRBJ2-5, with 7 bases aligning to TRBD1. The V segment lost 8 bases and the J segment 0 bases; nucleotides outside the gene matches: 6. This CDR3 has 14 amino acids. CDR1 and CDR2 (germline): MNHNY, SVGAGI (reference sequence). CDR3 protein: CASGGQRNQETQYF. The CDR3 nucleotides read TGTGCCAGCGGGGGACAGAGAAACCAAGAGACCCAGTACTTC.

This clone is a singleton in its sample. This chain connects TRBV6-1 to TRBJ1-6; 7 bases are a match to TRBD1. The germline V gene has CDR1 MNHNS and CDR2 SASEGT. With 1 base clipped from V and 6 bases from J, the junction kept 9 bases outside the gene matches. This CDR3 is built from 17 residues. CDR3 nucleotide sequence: TGTGCCAGCAGTGAAGTGGAGGGGGCGCGGAGTAATTCACCCCTCCACTTT. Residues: CASSEVEGARSNSPLHF.

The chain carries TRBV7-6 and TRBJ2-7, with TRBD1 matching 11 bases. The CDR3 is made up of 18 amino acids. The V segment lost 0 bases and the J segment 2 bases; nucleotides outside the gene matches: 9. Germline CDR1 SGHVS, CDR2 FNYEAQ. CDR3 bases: TGTGCCAGCAGCTTAGCGGATATCCGGGACAGGGGGACCTACGAGCAGTACTTC. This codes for CASSLADIRDRGTYEQYF.

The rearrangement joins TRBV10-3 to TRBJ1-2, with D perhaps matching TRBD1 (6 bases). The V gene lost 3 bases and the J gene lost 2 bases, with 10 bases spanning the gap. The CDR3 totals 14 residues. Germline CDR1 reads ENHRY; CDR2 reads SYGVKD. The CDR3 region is CAISELQGNYGYTF. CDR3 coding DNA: TGTGCCATCAGTGAACTACAGGGAAACTATGGCTACACCTTC.

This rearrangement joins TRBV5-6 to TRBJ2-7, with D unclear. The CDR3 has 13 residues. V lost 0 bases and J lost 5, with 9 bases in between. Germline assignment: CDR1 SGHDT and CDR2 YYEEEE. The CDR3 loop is CASSLGGTNEQYF. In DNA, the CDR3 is TGTGCCAGCAGCTTGGGCGGCACCAACGAGCAGTACTTC. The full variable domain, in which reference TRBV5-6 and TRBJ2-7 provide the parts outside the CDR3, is DAGVTQSPTHLIKTRGQQVTLRCSPKSGHDTVSWYQQALGQGPQFIFQYYEEEERQRGNFPDRFSGHQFPNYSSELNVNALLLGDSALYLCASSLGGTNEQYFGPGTRLTVT.

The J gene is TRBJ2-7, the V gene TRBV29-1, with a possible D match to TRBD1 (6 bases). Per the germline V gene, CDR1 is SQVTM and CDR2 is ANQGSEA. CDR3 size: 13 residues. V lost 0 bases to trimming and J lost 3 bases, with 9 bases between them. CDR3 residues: CSVEERTDYEQYF. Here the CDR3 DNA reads TGCAGCGTTGAAGAACGGACAGACTACGAGCAGTACTTC.

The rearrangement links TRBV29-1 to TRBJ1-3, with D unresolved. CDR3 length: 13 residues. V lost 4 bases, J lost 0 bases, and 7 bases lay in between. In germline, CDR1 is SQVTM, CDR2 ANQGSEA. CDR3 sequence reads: CSVAMSSGNTIYF. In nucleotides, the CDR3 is TGCAGCGTTGCCATGAGCTCTGGAAACACCATATATTTT.

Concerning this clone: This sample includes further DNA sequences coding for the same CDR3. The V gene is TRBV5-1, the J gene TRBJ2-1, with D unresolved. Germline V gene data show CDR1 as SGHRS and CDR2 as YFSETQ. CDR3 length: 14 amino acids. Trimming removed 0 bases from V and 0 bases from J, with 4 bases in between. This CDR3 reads CASSLDSSYNEQFF. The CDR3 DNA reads TGCGCCAGCAGCTTGGATAGCTCCTACAATGAGCAGTTCTTC. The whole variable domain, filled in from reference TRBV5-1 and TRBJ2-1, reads KAGVTQTPRYLIKTRGQQVTLSCSPISGHRSVSWYQQTPGQGLQFLFEYFSETQRNKGNFPGRFSGRQFSNSRSEMNVSTLELGDSALYLCASSLDSSYNEQFFGPGTRLTVL.

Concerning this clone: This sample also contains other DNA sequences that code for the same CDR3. CDR3 protein: CASRGTSGSNEQFF. CDR3 in DNA: TGTGCCAGCAGAGGGACTAGCGGGAGTAATGAGCAGTTCTTC. This rearrangement joins TRBV7-2 to TRBJ2-1; 14 nucleotides line up with TRBD2. V was clipped by 6 bases and J by 7 bases; unmatched bases: 2. Germline V gene lookup returns CDR1 SGHTA and CDR2 FQGNSA. The CDR3 has 14 amino acids. Together with reference TRBV7-2 and TRBJ2-1, the CDR3 gives the full variable domain: GAGVSQSPSNKVTEKGKDVELRCDPISGHTALYWYRQSLGQGLEFLIYFQGNSAPDKSGLPSDRFSAERTGGSVSTLTIQRTQQEDSAVYLCASRGTSGSNEQFFGPGTRLTVL.

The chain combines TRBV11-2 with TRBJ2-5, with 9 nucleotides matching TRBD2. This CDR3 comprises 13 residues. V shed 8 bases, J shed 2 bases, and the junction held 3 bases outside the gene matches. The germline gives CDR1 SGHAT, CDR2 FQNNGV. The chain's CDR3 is CASGLAIQETQYF. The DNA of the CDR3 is TGTGCCAGCGGACTAGCGATTCAAGAGACCCAGTACTTC.

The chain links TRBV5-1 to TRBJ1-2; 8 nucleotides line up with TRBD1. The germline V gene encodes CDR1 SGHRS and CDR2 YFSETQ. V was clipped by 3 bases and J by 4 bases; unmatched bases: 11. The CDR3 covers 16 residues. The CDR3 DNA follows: TGCGCCAGCAGCTCGACCACAGGGGGGTTGAGCTATGGCTACACCTTC. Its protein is CASSSTTGGLSYGYTF.

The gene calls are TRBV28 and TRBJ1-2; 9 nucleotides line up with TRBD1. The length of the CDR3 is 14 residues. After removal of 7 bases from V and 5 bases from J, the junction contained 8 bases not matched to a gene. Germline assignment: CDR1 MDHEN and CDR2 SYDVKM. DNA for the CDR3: TGTGCCAGCACCTCTACCGGGACAGGGTATGGCTACACCTTC. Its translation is CASTSTGTGYGYTF.

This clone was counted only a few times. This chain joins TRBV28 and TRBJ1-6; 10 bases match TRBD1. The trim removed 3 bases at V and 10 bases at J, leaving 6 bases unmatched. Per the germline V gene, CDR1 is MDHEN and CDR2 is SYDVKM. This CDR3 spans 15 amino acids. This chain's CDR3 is CASSFVGQGESPLHF. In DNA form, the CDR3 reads TGTGCCAGCAGTTTTGTTGGACAGGGGGAATCACCCCTCCACTTT.

CDR3 sequence (DNA): TGTGCCAGCAGCGCCCGGACTAGCGGGAGTTACAATGAGCAGTTCTTC. Its translation: CASSARTSGSYNEQFF. The rearrangement uses TRBV7-6 and TRBJ2-1; 13 positions agree with TRBD2. Trimming took 5 bases from V and 4 from J; bases not matched to a gene: 5. CDR3 length equals 16 residues. Germline values: CDR1 SGHVS, CDR2 FNYEAQ.

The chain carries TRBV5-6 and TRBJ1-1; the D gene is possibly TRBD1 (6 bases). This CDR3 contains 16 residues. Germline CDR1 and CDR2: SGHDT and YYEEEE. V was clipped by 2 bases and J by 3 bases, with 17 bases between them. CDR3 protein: CASSLRQGTGHTEAFF. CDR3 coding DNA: TGTGCCAGCAGCTTACGGCAGGGGACGGGGCACACTGAAGCTTTCTTT.

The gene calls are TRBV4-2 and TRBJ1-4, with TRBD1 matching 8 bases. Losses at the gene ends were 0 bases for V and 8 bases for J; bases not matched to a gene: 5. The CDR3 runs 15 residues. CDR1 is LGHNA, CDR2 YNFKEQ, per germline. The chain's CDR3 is CASSQDDRGREKLFF. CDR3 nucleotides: TGTGCCAGCAGCCAAGATGACAGGGGAAGGGAAAAACTGTTTTTT.

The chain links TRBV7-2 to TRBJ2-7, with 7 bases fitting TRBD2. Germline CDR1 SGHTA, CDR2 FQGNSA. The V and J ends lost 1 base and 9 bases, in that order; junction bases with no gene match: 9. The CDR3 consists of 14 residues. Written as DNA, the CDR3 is TGTGCCAGCAGCTTAGTAGGACTAGATAGCCCGCAGTACTTC. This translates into CASSLVGLDSPQYF.

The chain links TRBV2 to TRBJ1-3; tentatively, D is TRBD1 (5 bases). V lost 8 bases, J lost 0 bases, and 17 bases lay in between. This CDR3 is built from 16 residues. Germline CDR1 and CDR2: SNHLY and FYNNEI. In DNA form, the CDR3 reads TGTGCCAGCGGGCCTCTGGGGCTAAGCTCTGGAAACACCATATATTTT. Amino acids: CASGPLGLSSGNTIYF. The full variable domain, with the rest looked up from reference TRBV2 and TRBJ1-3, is EPEVTQTPSHQVTQMGQEVILRCVPISNHLYFYWYRQILGQKVEFLVSFYNNEISEKSEIFDDQFSVERPDGSNFTLKIRSTKLEDSAMYFCASGPLGLSSGNTIYFGEGSWLTVV.

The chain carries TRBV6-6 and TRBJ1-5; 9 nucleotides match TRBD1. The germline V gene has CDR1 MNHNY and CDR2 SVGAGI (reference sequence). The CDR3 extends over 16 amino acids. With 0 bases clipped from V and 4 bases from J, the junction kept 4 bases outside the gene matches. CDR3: CASSYSKGQGNQPQHF. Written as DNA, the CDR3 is TGTGCCAGCAGTTACTCGAAGGGACAGGGTAATCAGCCCCAGCATTTT.

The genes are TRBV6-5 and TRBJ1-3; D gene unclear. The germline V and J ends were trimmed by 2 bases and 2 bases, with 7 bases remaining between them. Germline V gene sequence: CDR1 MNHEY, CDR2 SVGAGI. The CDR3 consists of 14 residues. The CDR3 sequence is CASSYSGAGNTIYF. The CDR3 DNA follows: TGTGCCAGCAGTTACAGCGGGGCTGGAAACACCATATATTTT.

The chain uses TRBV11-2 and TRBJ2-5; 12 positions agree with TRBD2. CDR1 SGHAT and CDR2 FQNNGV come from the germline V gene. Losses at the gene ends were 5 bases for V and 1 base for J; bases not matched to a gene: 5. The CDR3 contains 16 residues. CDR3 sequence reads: CASSVTTSGGQETQYF. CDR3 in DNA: TGTGCCAGCAGCGTTACGACTAGCGGGGGCCAAGAGACCCAGTACTTC.

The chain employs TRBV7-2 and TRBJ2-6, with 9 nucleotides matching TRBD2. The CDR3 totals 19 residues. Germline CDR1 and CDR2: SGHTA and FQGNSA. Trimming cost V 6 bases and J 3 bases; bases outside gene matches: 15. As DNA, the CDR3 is TGTGCCAGCAGTCTGCTAGCGGGATTTACGTTTAGTGGGGCCAACGTCCTGACTTTC. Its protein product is CASSLLAGFTFSGANVLTF.

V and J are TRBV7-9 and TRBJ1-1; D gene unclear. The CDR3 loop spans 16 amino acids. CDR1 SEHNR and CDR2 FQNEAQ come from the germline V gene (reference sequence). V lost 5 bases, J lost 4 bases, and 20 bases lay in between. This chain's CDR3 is CASSLRAGRKGTEAFF. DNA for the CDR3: TGTGCCAGCAGCCTCCGAGCGGGCCGTAAGGGCACTGAAGCTTTCTTT.

In nucleotides, the CDR3 is TGCGCCAGCAGCCAAGTGGGACATTCTGGAAACACCATATATTTT. Its translation: CASSQVGHSGNTIYF. V usage is TRBV4-1 and J usage is TRBJ1-3; possibly TRBD1 for D (6 bases). Germline values: CDR1 MGHRA, CDR2 YSYEKL. The V end lost 1 base, the J end lost 1 base, and 8 bases lay between the germline ends. The CDR3 is made up of 15 amino acids.